This TCR beta chain was profiled in a study of cytomegalovirus exposure and HLA in healthy donors. This clone was observed a handful of times. Its antigen is still unknown. Points from the study as a whole: It was 150 to 200 TCR beta chains that were listed as cytomegalovirus-associated.

PCR involved 60 Vbeta and 13 Jbeta primers. Method: immunoSEQ multiplex PCR; TCRdb's copy keeps in-frame clones and lacks some. The table has 150,000 or so clones, 77% seen once. In germline, CDR1 is MDHEN, CDR2 SYDVKM. Trimming pared 7 bases from V and 2 bases from J, leaving 12 bases between. The CDR3 totals 14 residues. Sequenced: PBMCs. The clonotype comes from a male donor in good health and CMV-seropositive. The chain employs TRBV28 and TRBJ2-1; D unresolved. CDR3: CASINGGPYNEQFF. In DNA form, the CDR3 reads TGTGCCAGCATAAATGGCGGCCCCTACAATGAGCAGTTCTTC.